The 22 T cell receptor beta chains below come from one sample, sequenced in a study of CD8+CD57+ T cells in acquired aplastic anemia. Profiling that covered TCR beta VDJ and CDR3 relied on genomic DNA as its template. From the reads, TCRdb called clonotypes with MiXCR, one entry per CDR3 protein. The data contain 150,000 to 200,000 distinct CDR3 sequences, 45% to 50% of them singletons. Before being chosen for sequencing, patients had shown CD8+CD57+ cell expansion by flow cytometry. Sequenced: sorted CD4+, CD8+, or CD8+CD57+ T cells (not recorded which) from PBMCs. These receptors were collected from a human donor with aplastic anemia.

With regard to this clonotype: Possible read error: a much larger clone is one base away. The genes are TRBV19 and TRBJ2-1; 10 bases map to TRBD2. The V gene's germline CDR1 is LNHDA and CDR2 SQIVND (reference sequence). The CDR3 is 15 amino acids. The CDR3, as DNA: TGTGCCAGTAGTTCCGGACTAGCGGCTTACAATGAGCGGTTCTTC. Protein product: CASSSGLAAYNERFF.

This chain connects TRBV30 to TRBJ1-1; 8 bases line up with TRBD1. In germline, CDR1 is GTSNPN, CDR2 SVGIG (reference sequence). After removal of 8 bases from V and 3 bases from J, the junction contained 8 bases not matched to a gene. CDR3 length equals 13 residues. The chain's CDR3 is CAARTGYDTEAFF. The CDR3 bases are TGTGCCGCTAGGACAGGGTACGACACTGAAGCTTTCTTT.

This clonotype has ten or more counts. V usage is TRBV5-1 and J usage is TRBJ1-1; no firm D call. The CDR3 covers 12 residues. V was pared by 7 bases and J by 1 base, with 8 bases between. Per germline, CDR1 SGHRS and CDR2 YFSETQ. The CDR3 sequence is CASFGPNTEAFF. The CDR3 coding sequence is TGCGCCAGCTTCGGTCCGAACACTGAAGCTTTCTTT.

This clonotype was found many times. The chain combines TRBV7-8 with TRBJ2-3; D may correspond to TRBD1 or TRBD2 (6 bases each). Germline assignment: CDR1 SGHVS and CDR2 FQNEAQ. The CDR3 covers 15 residues. V gave up 7 bases and J gave up 5 bases, with 19 bases separating them. The CDR3 sequence is CASTPPGGLVDTQYF. The CDR3 coding sequence is TGTGCCAGCACCCCTCCCGGGGGCTTAGTAGATACGCAGTATTTT.

This rearrangement joins TRBV29-1 to TRBJ1-2; D gene ambiguous. The germline V gene has CDR1 SQVTM and CDR2 ANQGSEA. The CDR3 runs to 11 residues. The CDR3 region has the DNA TGCAGTGACCTTCCAAACTATGGCTACACCTTC. Residues: CSDLPNYGYTF.

The chain uses TRBV10-3 and TRBJ1-1; no clear D gene. This CDR3 spans 14 amino acids. Per germline, CDR1 ENHRY and CDR2 SYGVKD. V was trimmed by 0 bases and J by 4 bases, leaving 9 bases between them. The CDR3 DNA is TGTGCCATCAGTGAGTCTACGGGCGCCACTGAAGCTTTCTTT. Translation: CAISESTGATEAFF.

This clonotype was counted many times. The chain is built from TRBV13 and TRBJ2-5; D is perhaps TRBD2 (6 bases). Germline CDR1 PRHDT, CDR2 FYEKMQ (reference sequence). The V end was cut by 5 bases, the J end by 1 base, with 11 bases between. The CDR3 contains 14 residues. CDR3 amino acids: CASSRDGSQETQYF. Written as DNA, the CDR3 is TGTGCCAGCAGCAGGGACGGGAGCCAAGAGACCCAGTACTTC.

The chain recombines TRBV7-2 with TRBJ2-5; D is ambiguous. The CDR3 totals 12 residues. The V and J ends lost 5 bases and 5 bases respectively, with 9 bases between them. The germline V gene encodes CDR1 SGHTA and CDR2 FQGNSA. The CDR3 spells CASSPSWETQYF. Written as DNA, the CDR3 is TGTGCCAGCAGCCCGAGTTGGGAGACCCAGTACTTC.

The chain combines TRBV15 with TRBJ2-7, with a tentative D call TRBD1 (7 bases). Trimming pared 5 bases from V and 6 bases from J, leaving 14 bases between. There are 13 residues in the CDR3. The V gene's germline CDR1 is LNHNV and CDR2 YYDKDF (reference sequence). The chain's CDR3 is CATSVHRGLEQYF. CDR3 bases: TGTGCCACCAGCGTCCACAGGGGACTCGAGCAGTACTTC.

CDR3 sequence (DNA): TGTGCCAGCAGCGTGGAGACAGGGGCGAGCACAGATACGCAGTATTTT. Its translation is CASSVETGASTDTQYF. The rearrangement joins TRBV9 to TRBJ2-3; TRBD1 agrees at 8 bases. J was trimmed by 0 bases and V by 2 bases; bases with no gene match: 5. In germline, CDR1 is SGDLS, CDR2 YYNGEE. The CDR3 covers 16 residues. Together with reference TRBV9 and TRBJ2-3, the CDR3 gives the full variable domain: DSGVTQTPKHLITATGQRVTLRCSPRSGDLSVYWYQQSLDQGLQFLIQYYNGEERAKGNILERFSAQQFPDLHSELNLSSLELGDSALYFCASSVETGASTDTQYFGPGTRLTVL.

This clonotype showed up just once. One junction end disagrees with the germline gene, perhaps due to a read error. This chain links TRBV12-3 or TRBV12-4 with TRBJ1-2; D might be TRBD1 (5 bases). The CDR3 has 13 amino acids. The CDR3 DNA follows: TGCGCCAGCAGTTTTGTGGGGCTCTATGGCTACACCTTC. This encodes CASSFVGLYGYTF.

In its sample, this clonotype was seen a few times. The rearrangement joins TRBV27 to TRBJ2-7; 7 nucleotides agree with TRBD1. Germline CDR1 is MNHEY and CDR2 is SMNVEV (reference sequence). J was trimmed by 4 bases and V by 5 bases; bases with no gene match: 14. The CDR3 has 16 residues. CDR3 loop: CASSPPGQPGVYEQYF. The CDR3, as DNA: TGTGCCAGCAGTCCACCGGGACAGCCAGGGGTATACGAGCAGTACTTC.

This chain joins TRBV19 and TRBJ2-5; no clear D. The germline V and J ends were trimmed by 2 bases and 0 bases, with 7 bases remaining between them. This CDR3 has 14 amino acids. The V gene's germline CDR1 is LNHDA and CDR2 SQIVND (reference sequence). The CDR3 region is CASSIRGYQETQYF. In DNA, the CDR3 is TGTGCCAGTAGTATACGTGGGTACCAAGAGACCCAGTACTTC.

The chain is built from TRBV24-1 and TRBJ2-1, with D tentatively TRBD2 (6 bases). This CDR3 has 16 amino acids. Germline CDR1 and CDR2: KGHDR and SFDVKD. V was pared by 4 bases and J by 4 bases, with 16 bases between. The CDR3 coding sequence is TGTGCCACCAGTGACCGGAGCGGGCGGGCATACAATGAGCAGTTCTTC. Translated, it gives CATSDRSGRAYNEQFF.

The table lists this clonotype with a count of one. CDR3 sequence (DNA): TGTGCCAGCAGCCCAGAAGGTGGCAACACTGAAGCTTTCTTT. Translation: CASSPEGGNTEAFF. This chain connects TRBV7-9 to TRBJ1-1; D is uncertain. Deletions cut 5 bases from V and 2 bases from J, with 12 bases between. CDR1 is SEHNR, CDR2 FQNEAQ, per germline (reference sequence). The CDR3 is made up of 14 amino acids.

This clonotype was counted ten times or more. This chain joins TRBV29-1 and TRBJ2-5, with no clear D. This CDR3 is 12 amino acids long. Trimming left V 4 bases short and J 0 bases short, with 6 bases between. Germline assignment: CDR1 SQVTM and CDR2 ANQGSEA. CDR3 coding DNA: TGCAGCGTTGTAACGTACCAAGAGACCCAGTACTTC. Its translation is CSVVTYQETQYF.

The rearrangement uses TRBV15 and TRBJ1-3, with D tentatively TRBD1 (5 bases). From germline, CDR1 is LNHNV and CDR2 YYDKDF (reference sequence). Trimming left V 8 bases short and J 3 bases short, with 17 bases between. This CDR3 has 15 residues. This chain's CDR3 is CATRTGGSVGNTIYF. The CDR3 bases are TGTGCCACCCGGACGGGGGGAAGCGTTGGAAACACCATATATTTT.

The sample holds many counts of this clonotype. This sequence joins TRBV13 and TRBJ2-7, with TRBD2 as a possible D gene (6 bases). CDR3 length: 13 residues. Trimming took off 0 bases at V and 4 bases at J, with 7 bases between the two ends. Germline-derived CDR1 and CDR2 are PRHDT and FYEKMQ (reference sequence). The DNA for the CDR3 is TGTGCCAGCAGCTTAGGGGAGGGGTACGAGCAGTACTTC. Its protein is CASSLGEGYEQYF.

In this sample, this clonotype turned up many times. The chain joins TRBV24-1 to TRBJ1-2; D not resolved. The CDR3 sequence is 17 residues long. Germline V gene sequence: CDR1 KGHDR, CDR2 SFDVKD. Trimming shortened V by 0 bases and J by 0 bases, and 13 bases separated the two germline ends. The CDR3 DNA reads as TGTGCCACCAGTGATTTGCCAGGCGCCAGTCCTAACTATGGCTACACCTTC. Protein product: CATSDLPGASPNYGYTF.

Regarding this clonotype: An end of the junction does not agree with germline; a read error may underlie this. The chain uses TRBV6-5 and TRBJ2-3; TRBD2 is a possible D gene (6 bases). Germline lookup yields CDR1 MNHEY and CDR2 SVGAGI. There are 16 residues in the CDR3. The CDR3 coding sequence is TGTGCCTGCAGTTACTCGCGCGGGGTACCCACAGATACGCAGTATTTT. This codes for CACSYSRGVPTDTQYF.

This clonotype was counted many times. The chain recombines TRBV2 with TRBJ2-6; 8 bases match TRBD2. Per germline, CDR1 SNHLY and CDR2 FYNNEI. CDR3 length equals 16 residues. Trimming at V came to 3 bases and at J to 0 bases, leaving 1 base not matched to a gene. The CDR3 coding sequence is TGTGCCAGCAGTGACCGGGGGGGCTCTGGGGCCAACGTCCTGACTTTC. It encodes CASSDRGGSGANVLTF.

The rearrangement links TRBV19 to TRBJ1-5, with D tentatively TRBD1 (5 bases). Trimming shortened V by 1 base and J by 2 bases, and 9 bases separated the two germline ends. CDR1 and CDR2 (germline): LNHDA, SQIVND (reference sequence). This CDR3 is 15 amino acids long. As DNA, the CDR3 is TGTGCCAGTAGTATAGGTACACAGGGCAATCAGCCCCAGCATTTT. Amino acid sequence: CASSIGTQGNQPQHF.